This TCR beta chain was observed in a study of blood T cells in healthy people across ages. Isolated per sample were at least 6 million PBMCs. V gave up 4 bases and J gave up 8 bases, with 10 bases separating them. This CDR3 contains 11 residues. Germline values: CDR1 SQVTM, CDR2 ANQGSEA. The second PCR ran roughly 6 to 11 cycles with a sample-barcoded 5' primer and J-beta primers. From the 5' RACE reads, TCRdb called clonotypes with MiXCR, one entry per CDR3 protein. The sample contains approximately 780,000 distinct CDR3 sequences, roughly 25% of which appear only once. These sequences were also reported in another study, on T cells of mothers and their children.

The TCR originated in a boy between 5 and 17 years old in good health. This chain uses TRBV29-1 with TRBJ2-3, with D possibly being TRBD1 or TRBD2 (6 bases each). The specimen was blood. The CDR3 loop reads CSVGKGGTQYF. As DNA, the CDR3 is TGCAGCGTTGGCAAGGGGGGTACGCAGTATTTT.